Below, one T cell receptor beta chain is given with its context. Its antigen remains unknown. The data originate from a study of cytotoxic CD8 clonotypes in ibrutinib-treated CLL. Trimming pared 1 base from V and 6 bases from J, leaving 13 bases between. This CDR3 has 14 amino acids. Germline V gene sequence: CDR1 GTSNPN, CDR2 SVGIG (reference sequence). The intended depth for sequencing was 1 in 200,000 to 1 in 1 million T cells. The assay was immunoSEQ multiplex PCR, and TCRdb's table has in-frame clones only and misses some. The sample has around 140,000 clones; 75% to 85% are singletons. General observations from the study: With treatment, public clonotypes, which were uncommon, either contracted or remained stable.

The J gene is TRBJ2-1, the V gene TRBV30; D tentatively fits TRBD1 or TRBD2 (5 bases each). This receptor was identified in a human donor with chronic lymphocytic leukemia. Sequences were derived from PBMCs, sampled after 36 months of ibrutinib treatment. In DNA, the CDR3 is TGTGCCTGGAGTGACGGGGCAAGTAGCAATGAGCAGTTCTTC. Protein sequence: CAWSDGASSNEQFF.